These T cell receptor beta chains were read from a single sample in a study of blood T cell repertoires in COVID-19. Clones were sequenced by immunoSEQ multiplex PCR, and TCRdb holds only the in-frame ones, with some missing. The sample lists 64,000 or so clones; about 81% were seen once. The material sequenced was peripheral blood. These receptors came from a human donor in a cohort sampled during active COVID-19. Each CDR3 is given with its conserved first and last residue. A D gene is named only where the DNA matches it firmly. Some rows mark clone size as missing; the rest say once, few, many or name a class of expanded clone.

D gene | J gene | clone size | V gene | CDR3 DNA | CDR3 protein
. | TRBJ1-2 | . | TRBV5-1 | TGCGCCAGCAGCCCGGAGGCCGGGAGAGGCACCTTC | CASSPEAGRGTF
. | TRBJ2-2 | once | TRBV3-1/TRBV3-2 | TGTGCCAGCAGCCAAGCCCTATCGACCGGGGAGCTGTTTTTT | CASSQALSTGELFF
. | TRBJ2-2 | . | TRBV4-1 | TGCGCCAGCAGCCAGCCAAATCCCTACCCGAACACCGGGGAGCTGTTTTTT | CASSQPNPYPNTGELFF
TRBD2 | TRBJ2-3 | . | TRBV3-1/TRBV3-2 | TGTGCCAGCAGCTTTGCGGGGGGAACGGCAGATACGCAGTATTTT | CASSFAGGTADTQYF
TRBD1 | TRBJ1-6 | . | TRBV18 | TGTGCCAGCCGACCTGGACAGGGTAATTCACCCCTCCACTTT | CASRPGQGNSPLHF
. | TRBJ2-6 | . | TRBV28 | TGTGCAACACGTCCGGAGGGGATCTCTGGGGCCAACGTCCTGACTTTC | CATRPEGISGANVLTF
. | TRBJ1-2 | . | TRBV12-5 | TGTGCTAGTGGTTATTTCCAGGGTAACTATGGCTACACCTTC | CASGYFQGNYGYTF
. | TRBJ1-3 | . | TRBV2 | TGTGCCAGCGAGGTCAAGACTCTTGGAAACACCATATATTTT | CASEVKTLGNTIYF
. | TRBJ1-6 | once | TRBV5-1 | TGCGCCAGCAGCTTGGAGGGGGGGTGGAATTCACCCCTCCACTTT | CASSLEGGWNSPLHF
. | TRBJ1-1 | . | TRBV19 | TGTGCCAGTAGTACCTCAGAAAGCACTGAAGCTTTCTTT | CASSTSESTEAFF
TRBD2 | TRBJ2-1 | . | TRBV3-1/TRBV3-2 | TGTGCCAGCAGCCCGCGTGTTGCGGGGGGGCTAAATGAGCAGTTCTTC | CASSPRVAGGLNEQFF
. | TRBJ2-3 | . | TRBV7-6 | TGTGCCAGCAGCTTAGACAGGCAGTACACAGATACGCAGTATTTT | CASSLDRQYTDTQYF
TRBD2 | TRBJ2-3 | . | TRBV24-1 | TGTGCCACCAGTGATCCCTACCTTGGACTAGCGGCCAGCACAGATACGCAGTATTTT | CATSDPYLGLAASTDTQYF
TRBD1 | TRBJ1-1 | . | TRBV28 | TGTGCCAGCAGTTTAAGGGGGACAGGAAAGAACACTGAAGCTTTCTTT | CASSLRGTGKNTEAFF
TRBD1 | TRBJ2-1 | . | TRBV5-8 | TGTGCCAGCAGACCGACAGGGTCATTCTACAATGAGCAGTTCTTC | CASRPTGSFYNEQFF
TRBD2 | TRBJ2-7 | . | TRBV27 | TGTGCCAGCAGGGAACTAGCGGGCCACGAGCAGTACTTC | CASRELAGHEQYF
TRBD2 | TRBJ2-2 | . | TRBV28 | TGTGCCAGCAGTTTGAGCGGGGGGGCCGGGGAGCTGTTTTTT | CASSLSGGAGELFF
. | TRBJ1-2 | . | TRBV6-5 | TGTGCCAGCAGTTACGGAGGATCTAACTATGGCTACACCTTC | CASSYGGSNYGYTF
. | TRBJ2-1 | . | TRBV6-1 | TGTGCCAGCAGTGAACTTACGGGTGAGCAGTTCTTC | CASSELTGEQFF
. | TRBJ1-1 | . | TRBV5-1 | TGCGCCAGCAGCTTGGGGGCAGGGGCTAACACTGAAGCTTTCTTT | CASSLGAGANTEAFF
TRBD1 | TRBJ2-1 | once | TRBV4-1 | TGCGCCAGCAGCCAAACCGGGACAGGGGGCGCAAGGGATGAGCAGTTCTTC | CASSQTGTGGARDEQFF
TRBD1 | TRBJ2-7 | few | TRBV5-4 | TGTGCCAGCAGTCCGGGACAGGGTTTTTCCTACGAGCAGTACTTC | CASSPGQGFSYEQYF
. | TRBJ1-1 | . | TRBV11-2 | TGTGCCAGCAGCTTAGATCTGGGCAGCTACACTGAAGCTTTCTTT | CASSLDLGSYTEAFF
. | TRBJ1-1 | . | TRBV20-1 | TGCAGTGCAACGGAGGGCAGGGAAGCTTTCTTT | CSATEGREAFF
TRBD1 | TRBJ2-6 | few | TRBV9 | TGTGCCAGCAGCCTCAACGGTCGGACAGGGAGCCTTGGCTCTGGGGCCAACGTCCTGACTTTC | CASSLNGRTGSLGSGANVLTF
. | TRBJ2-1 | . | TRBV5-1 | TGCGCCAGCAGCGCCGGCAATGAGCAGTTCTTC | CASSAGNEQFF
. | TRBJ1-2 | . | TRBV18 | TGTGCCAGCTCACCAACAGGGAGCGGTATGACTTATGGCTACACCTTC | CASSPTGSGMTYGYTF
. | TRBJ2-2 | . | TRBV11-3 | TGTGCCAGCAGCTTGTCAGGGGCCACCGGGGAGCTGTTTTTT | CASSLSGATGELFF
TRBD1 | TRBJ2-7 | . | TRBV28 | TGTGCCAGCAGTTCCGGGACAGGGAAAAGGACCTACGAGCAGTACTTC | CASSSGTGKRTYEQYF
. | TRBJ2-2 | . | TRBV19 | TGTGCCAGTAGTATAGGAGGTGCCAACACCGGGGAGCTGTTTTTT | CASSIGGANTGELFF
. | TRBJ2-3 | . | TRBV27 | TGTGCCAGCAGTTTATCGGCGGGGAGCACAGATACGCAGTATTTT | CASSLSAGSTDTQYF
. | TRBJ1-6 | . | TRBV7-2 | TGTGCCAGCAGCTTTGGGCGGGGGCAGGGTAGTTCACCCCTCCACTTT | CASSFGRGQGSSPLHF
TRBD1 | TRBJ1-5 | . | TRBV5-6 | TGTGCCAGCAGCTTGGGGACAGGGGGCTATAGCAATCAGCCCCAGCATTTT | CASSLGTGGYSNQPQHF
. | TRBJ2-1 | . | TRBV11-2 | TGTGCCAGCAACCTTGACCGGAACGAGGGTGGGCGGTCCAATGAGCAGTTCTTC | CASNLDRNEGGRSNEQFF
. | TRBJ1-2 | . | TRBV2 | TGTGCCAGCAACCCTTGGGGGCGACGAGAGTCGGGAGGCTACACCTTC | CASNPWGRRESGGYTF
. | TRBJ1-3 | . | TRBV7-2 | TGTGCCAGCAGCTTAGAGTCCGCGCCCTCCCCTGGAAACACCATATATTTT | CASSLESAPSPGNTIYF
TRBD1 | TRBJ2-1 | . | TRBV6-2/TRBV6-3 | TGTGCCAGCAGTAAACGGACAGGGGGAGATGAGCAGTTCTTC | CASSKRTGGDEQFF
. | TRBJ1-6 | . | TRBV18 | TGTGCCAGCTCACCCATCGGTGATAGTAATTCACCCCTCCACTTT | CASSPIGDSNSPLHF
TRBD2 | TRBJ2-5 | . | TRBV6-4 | TGTGCCAGCAGTGACTCCGCGGGGGGCTCTTCCCGCCAAGAGACCCAGTACTTC | CASSDSAGGSSRQETQYF
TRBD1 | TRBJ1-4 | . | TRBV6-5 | TGTGCCAGCAGTTCCAGAGGACAGGGTGAAGAAAAACTGTTTTTT | CASSSRGQGEEKLFF
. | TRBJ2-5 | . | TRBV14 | TGTGCCAGCAGCCAGCTACAGGGCCAAGAGACCCAGTACTTC | CASSQLQGQETQYF
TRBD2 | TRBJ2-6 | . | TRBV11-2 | TGTGCCAGCAGCGGGGGGACTAGCGGACGCTCTGGGGCCAACGTCCTGACTTTC | CASSGGTSGRSGANVLTF
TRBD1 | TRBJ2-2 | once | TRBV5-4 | TGTGCCAGCAGCCAGCAGGGGGTAAACACCGGGGAGCTGTTTTTT | CASSQQGVNTGELFF
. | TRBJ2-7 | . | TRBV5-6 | TGTGCCAGCAGCGTCCCAGGGGAAGCCTACGAGCAGTACTTC | CASSVPGEAYEQYF
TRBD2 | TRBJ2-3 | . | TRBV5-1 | TGCGCCAGCAGCAAGGGGACTAGCTTGAGCACAGATACGCAGTATTTT | CASSKGTSLSTDTQYF
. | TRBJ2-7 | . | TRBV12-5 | TGTGCTAGCGAGGATGGCTCCTACGAGCAGTACTTC | CASEDGSYEQYF
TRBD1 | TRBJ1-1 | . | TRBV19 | TGTGCCAGTGGAAGGGGACAGGGGCGACCCGGGAGCACTGAAGCTTTCTTT | CASGRGQGRPGSTEAFF
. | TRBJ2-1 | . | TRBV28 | TGTGCCAGCAGAAAAGGGGTATTGCAGTTCTTC | CASRKGVLQFF
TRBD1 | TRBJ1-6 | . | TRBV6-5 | TGTGCCAGCAGGGGGGAACAGGGGTTTACTTCACCCCTCCACTTT | CASRGEQGFTSPLHF
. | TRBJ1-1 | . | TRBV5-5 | TGTGCCAGCAGCTTTTTAACAGAGGGAACTGAAGCTTTCTTT | CASSFLTEGTEAFF
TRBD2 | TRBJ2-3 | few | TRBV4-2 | TGTGCCAGCAGCCAAGGGTTGCGGGGGGTTTTTGCAGATACGCAGTATTTT | CASSQGLRGVFADTQYF
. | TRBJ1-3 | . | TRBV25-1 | TGTGCCAGCAATCCGGGTGCTGGAAACACCATATATTTT | CASNPGAGNTIYF
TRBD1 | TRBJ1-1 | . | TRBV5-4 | TGTGCCAGCAGTCCCGGGGACAGGGTTTACACTGAAGCTTTCTTT | CASSPGDRVYTEAFF
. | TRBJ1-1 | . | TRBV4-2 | TGTGCCAGCAGCCAAGATCAGTCCACAGGCACTGAAGCTTTCTTT | CASSQDQSTGTEAFF
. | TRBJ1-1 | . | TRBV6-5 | TGTGCCAGCACCCCGGGAGCAGAGAGGGCTGAAGCTTTCTTT | CASTPGAERAEAFF
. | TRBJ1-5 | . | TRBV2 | TGTGCCAGCAGTGAAGCATCGGCAGGGATTCAGCCCCAGCATTTT | CASSEASAGIQPQHF
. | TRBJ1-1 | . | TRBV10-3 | TGTGCCTCCCGGGCCTTATTCCCTGAGGAGGCTGAAGCTTTCTTT | CASRALFPEEAEAFF